This T cell receptor beta chain emerged from a study of identical twins. This clonotype was seen ten or more times. Each CDR3 protein gets one entry after TCRdb re-called the 5' RACE reads with MiXCR. The table records about 240,000 distinct CDR3 sequences, 8% to 11% of them present only once. What was sequenced was memory T cells sorted from blood. This TCR derives from a man aged 50 to 60 in good health.

CDR3 DNA: TGTGCCATCAGTATATTTGGACAACTTACAGATACGCAGTATTTT. Protein product: CAISIFGQLTDTQYF. The chain uses TRBV10-3 and TRBJ2-3; D may be TRBD1 (5 bases). Germline CDR1 and CDR2: ENHRY and SYGVKD. CDR3 length: 15 amino acids. The V gene lost 5 bases and the J gene lost 3 bases, with 15 bases spanning the gap.